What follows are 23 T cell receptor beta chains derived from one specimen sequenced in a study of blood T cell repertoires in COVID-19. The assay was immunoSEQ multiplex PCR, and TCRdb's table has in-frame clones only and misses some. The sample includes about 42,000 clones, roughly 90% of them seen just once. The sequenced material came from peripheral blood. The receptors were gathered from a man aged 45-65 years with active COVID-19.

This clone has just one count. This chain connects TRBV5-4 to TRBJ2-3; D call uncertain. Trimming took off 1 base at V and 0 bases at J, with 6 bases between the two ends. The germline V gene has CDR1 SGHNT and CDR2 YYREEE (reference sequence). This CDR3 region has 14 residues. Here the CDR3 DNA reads TGTGCCAGCAGCTTGACTGCTAGCACAGATACGCAGTATTTT. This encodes CASSLTASTDTQYF.

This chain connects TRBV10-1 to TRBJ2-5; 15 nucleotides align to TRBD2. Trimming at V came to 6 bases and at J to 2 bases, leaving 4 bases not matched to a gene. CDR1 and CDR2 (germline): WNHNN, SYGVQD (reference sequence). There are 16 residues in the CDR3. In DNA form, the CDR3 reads TGCGCCAGCAGCGCTGGGACTAGCGGGGGGCAAGAGACCCAGTACTTC. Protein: CASSAGTSGGQETQYF.

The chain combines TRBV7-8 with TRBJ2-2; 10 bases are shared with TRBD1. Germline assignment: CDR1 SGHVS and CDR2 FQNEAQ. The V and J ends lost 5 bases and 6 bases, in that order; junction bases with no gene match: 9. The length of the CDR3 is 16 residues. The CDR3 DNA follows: TGTGCCAGCAGCCCGACAGGGGGCGCCGTTGCCGGGGAGCTGTTTTTT. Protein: CASSPTGGAVAGELFF. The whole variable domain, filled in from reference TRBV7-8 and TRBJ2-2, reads GAGVSQSPRYKVAKRGQDVALRCDPISGHVSLFWYQQALGQGPEFLTYFQNEAQLDKSGLPSDRFFAERPEGSVSTLKIQRTQQEDSAVYLCASSPTGGAVAGELFFGEGSRLTVL.

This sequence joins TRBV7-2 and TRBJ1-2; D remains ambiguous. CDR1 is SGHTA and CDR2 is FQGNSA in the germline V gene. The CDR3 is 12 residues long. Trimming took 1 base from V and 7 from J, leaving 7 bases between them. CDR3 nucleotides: TGTGCCAGCAGCTTAGGAGGGATTGGCTACACCTTC. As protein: CASSLGGIGYTF.

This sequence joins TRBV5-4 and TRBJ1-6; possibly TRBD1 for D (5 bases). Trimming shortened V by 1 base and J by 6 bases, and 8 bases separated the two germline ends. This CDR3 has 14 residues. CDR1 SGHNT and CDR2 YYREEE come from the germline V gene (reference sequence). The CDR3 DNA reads TGTGCCAGCAGCTTGTGGGGCCCTAATTCACCCCTCCACTTT. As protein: CASSLWGPNSPLHF.

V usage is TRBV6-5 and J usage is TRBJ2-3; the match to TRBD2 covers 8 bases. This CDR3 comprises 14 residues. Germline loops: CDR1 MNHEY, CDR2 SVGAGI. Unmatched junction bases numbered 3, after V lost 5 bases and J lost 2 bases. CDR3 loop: CASSLAGSTDTQYF. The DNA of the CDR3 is TGTGCCAGCAGTCTAGCGGGTTCCACAGATACGCAGTATTTT.

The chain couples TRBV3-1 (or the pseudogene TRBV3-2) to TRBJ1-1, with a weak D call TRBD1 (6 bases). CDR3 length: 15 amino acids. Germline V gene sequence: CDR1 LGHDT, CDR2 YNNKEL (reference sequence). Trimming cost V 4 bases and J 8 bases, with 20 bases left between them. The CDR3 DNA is TGTGCCAGCAGCCCGCAAGATTTGCCGGGACAAGAAGCTTTCTTT. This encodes CASSPQDLPGQEAFF.

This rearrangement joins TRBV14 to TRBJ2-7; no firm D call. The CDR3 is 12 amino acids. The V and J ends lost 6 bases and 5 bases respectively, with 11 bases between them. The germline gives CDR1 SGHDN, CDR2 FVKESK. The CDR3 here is CASSNFVDEQYF. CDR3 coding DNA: TGTGCCAGCAGTAACTTCGTCGACGAGCAGTACTTC.

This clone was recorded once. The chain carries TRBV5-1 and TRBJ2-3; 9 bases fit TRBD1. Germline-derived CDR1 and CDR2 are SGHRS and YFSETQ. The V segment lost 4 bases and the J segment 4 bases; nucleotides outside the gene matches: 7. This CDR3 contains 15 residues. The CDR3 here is CASSRGTGNADTQYF. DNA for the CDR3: TGCGCCAGCAGCAGGGGGACAGGGAACGCAGATACGCAGTATTTT.

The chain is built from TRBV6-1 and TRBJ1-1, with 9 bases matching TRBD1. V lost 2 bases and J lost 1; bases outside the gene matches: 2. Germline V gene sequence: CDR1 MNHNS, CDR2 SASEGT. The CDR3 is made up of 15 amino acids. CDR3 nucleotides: TGTGCCAGCAGTGAACTGGACAGGGGGAACACTGAAGCTTTCTTT. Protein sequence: CASSELDRGNTEAFF.

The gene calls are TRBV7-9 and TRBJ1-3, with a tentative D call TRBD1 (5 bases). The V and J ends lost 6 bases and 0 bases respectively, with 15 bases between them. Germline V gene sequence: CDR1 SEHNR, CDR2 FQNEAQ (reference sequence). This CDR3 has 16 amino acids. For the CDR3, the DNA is TGTGCCAGCAGAACAACCCGGACACTCTCTGGAAACACCATATATTTT. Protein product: CASRTTRTLSGNTIYF. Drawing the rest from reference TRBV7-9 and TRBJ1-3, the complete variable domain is DTGVSQNPRHKITKRGQNVTFRCDPISEHNRLYWYRQTLGQGPEFLTYFQNEAQLEKSRLLSDRFSAERPKGSFSTLEIQRTEQGDSAMYLCASRTTRTLSGNTIYFGEGSWLTVV.

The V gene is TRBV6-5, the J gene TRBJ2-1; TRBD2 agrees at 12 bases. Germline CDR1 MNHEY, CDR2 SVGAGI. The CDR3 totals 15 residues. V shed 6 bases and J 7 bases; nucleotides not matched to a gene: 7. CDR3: CASRVLAGGQNEQFF. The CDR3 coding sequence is TGTGCCAGCAGGGTTCTAGCGGGGGGGCAAAATGAGCAGTTCTTC.

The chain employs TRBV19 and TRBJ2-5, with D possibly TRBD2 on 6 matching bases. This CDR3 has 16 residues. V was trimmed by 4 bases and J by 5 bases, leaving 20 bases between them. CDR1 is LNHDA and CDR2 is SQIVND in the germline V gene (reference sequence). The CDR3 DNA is TGTGCCAGTAGTAGCCTTGAACTAGCCTCGCTGGAGACCCAGTACTTC. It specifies CASSSLELASLETQYF.

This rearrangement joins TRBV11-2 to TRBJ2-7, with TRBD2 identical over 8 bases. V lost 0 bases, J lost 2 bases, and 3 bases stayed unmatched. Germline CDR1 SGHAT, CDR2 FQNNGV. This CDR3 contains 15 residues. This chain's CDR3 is CASSLETGGTYEQYF. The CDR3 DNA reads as TGTGCCAGCAGCTTAGAAACGGGGGGGACCTACGAGCAGTACTTC.

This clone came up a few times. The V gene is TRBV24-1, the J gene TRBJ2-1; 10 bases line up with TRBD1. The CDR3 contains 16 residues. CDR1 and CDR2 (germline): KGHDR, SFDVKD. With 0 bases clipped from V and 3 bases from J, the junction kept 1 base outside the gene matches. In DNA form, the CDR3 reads TGTGCCACCAGTGATTTGGGACAGGGGGGCTACAATGAGCAGTTCTTC. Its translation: CATSDLGQGGYNEQFF.

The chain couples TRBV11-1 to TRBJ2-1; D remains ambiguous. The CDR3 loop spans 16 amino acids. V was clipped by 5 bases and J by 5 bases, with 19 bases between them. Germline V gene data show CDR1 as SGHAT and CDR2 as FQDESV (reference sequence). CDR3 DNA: TGTGCCAGCAGCCGCGCCTCCTGGAGAAACGACAATGAGCAGTTCTTC. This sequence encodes CASSRASWRNDNEQFF.

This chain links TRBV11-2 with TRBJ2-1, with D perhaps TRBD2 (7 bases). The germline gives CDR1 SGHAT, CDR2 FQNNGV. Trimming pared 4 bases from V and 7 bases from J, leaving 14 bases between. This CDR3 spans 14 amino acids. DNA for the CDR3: TGTGCCAGCAGCTCATCCGGGGGGCCGAATGAGCAGTTCTTC. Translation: CASSSSGGPNEQFF.

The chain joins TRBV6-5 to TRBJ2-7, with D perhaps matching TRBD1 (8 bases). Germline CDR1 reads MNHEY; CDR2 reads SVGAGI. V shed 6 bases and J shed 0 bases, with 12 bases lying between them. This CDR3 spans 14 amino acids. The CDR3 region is CASRTGDYSYEQYF. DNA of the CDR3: TGTGCCAGCAGGACAGGGGACTACTCCTACGAGCAGTACTTC.

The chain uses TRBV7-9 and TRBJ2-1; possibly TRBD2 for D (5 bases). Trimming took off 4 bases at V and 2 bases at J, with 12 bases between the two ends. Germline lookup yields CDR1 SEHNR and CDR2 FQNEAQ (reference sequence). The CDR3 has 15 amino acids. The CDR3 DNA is TGTGCCAGCAGCTATACTAGTTCGGCCTACAATGAGCAGTTCTTC. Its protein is CASSYTSSAYNEQFF.

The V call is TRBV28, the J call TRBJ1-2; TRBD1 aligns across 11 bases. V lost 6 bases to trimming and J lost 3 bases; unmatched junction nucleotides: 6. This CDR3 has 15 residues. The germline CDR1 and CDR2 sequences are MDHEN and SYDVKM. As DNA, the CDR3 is TGTGCCAGCAGCCCTTGGACAGGGGGCTACTATGGCTACACCTTC. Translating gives CASSPWTGGYYGYTF.

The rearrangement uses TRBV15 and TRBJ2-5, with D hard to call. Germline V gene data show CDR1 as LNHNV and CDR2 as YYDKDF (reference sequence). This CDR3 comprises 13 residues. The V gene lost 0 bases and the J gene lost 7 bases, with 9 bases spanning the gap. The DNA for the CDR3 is TGTGCCACCAGCAGAGATTTTTCGGGGACCCAGTACTTC. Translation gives CATSRDFSGTQYF.

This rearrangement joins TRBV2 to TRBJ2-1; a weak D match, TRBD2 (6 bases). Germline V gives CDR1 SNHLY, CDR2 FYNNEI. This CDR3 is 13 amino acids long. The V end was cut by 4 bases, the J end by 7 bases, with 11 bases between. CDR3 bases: TGTGCCAGCAGTGTTTCAGGGAGGAATGAGCAGTTCTTC. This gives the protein CASSVSGRNEQFF.

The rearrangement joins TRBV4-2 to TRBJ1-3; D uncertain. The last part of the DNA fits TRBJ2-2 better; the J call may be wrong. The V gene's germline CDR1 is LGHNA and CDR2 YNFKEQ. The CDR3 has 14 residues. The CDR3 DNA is TGTGCCAGCAGCCAAGATGAGATCACCGGGGAGCTGTTTTTT. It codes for CASSQDEITGELFF.